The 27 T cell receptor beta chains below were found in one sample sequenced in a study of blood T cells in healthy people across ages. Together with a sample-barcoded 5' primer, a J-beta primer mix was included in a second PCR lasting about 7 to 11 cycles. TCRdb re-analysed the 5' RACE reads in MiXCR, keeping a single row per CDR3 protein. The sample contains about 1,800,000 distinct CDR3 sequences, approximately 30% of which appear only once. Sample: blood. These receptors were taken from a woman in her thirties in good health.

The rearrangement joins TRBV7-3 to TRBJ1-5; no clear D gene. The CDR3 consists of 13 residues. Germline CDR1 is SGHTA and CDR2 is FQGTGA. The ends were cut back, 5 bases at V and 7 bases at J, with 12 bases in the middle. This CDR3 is CASSPQAGQPQHF. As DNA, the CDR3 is TGTGCCAGCAGCCCCCAGGCGGGACAGCCCCAGCATTTT.

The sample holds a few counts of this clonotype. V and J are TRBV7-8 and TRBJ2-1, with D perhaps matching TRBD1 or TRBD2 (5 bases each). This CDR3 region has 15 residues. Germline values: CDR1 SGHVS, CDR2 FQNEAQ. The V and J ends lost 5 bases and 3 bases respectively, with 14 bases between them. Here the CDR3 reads CASSLPGDGYNEQFF. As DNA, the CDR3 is TGTGCCAGCAGCCTTCCCGGGGACGGCTACAATGAGCAGTTCTTC.

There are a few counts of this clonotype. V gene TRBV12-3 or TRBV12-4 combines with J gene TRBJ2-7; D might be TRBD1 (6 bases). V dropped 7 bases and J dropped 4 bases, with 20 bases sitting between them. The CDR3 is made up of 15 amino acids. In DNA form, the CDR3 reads TGTGCCAGCACCGCTGGGGCAGGGGTGGGGTACGAGCAGTACTTC. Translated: CASTAGAGVGYEQYF.

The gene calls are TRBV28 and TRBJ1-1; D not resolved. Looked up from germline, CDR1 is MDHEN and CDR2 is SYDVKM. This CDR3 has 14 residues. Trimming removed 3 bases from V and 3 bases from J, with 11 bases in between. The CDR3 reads CASSLSGAYTEAFF. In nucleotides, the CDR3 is TGTGCCAGCAGTTTGAGTGGAGCTTACACTGAAGCTTTCTTT. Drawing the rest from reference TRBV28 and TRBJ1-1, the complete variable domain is DVKVTQSSRYLVKRTGEKVFLECVQDMDHENMFWYRQDPGLGLRLIYFSYDVKMKEKGDIPEGYSVSREKKERFSLILESASTNQTSMYLCASSLSGAYTEAFFGQGTRLTVV.

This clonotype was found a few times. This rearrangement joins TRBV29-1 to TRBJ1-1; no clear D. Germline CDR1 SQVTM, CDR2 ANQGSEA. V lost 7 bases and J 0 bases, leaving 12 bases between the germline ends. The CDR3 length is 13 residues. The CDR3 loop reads CSGGGRMNTEAFF. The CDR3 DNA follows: TGCAGCGGGGGTGGGCGTATGAACACTGAAGCTTTCTTT.

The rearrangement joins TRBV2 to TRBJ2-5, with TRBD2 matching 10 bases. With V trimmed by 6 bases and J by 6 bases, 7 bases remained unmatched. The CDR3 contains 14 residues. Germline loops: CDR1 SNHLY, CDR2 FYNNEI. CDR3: CASSGLAAVKTQYF. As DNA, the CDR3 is TGTGCCAGCAGCGGACTAGCGGCAGTAAAGACCCAGTACTTC.

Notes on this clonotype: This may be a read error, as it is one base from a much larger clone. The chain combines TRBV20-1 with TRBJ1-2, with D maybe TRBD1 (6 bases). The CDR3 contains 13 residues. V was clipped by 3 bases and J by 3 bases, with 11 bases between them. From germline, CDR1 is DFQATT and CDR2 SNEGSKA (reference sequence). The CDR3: CSARRGADYGYTF. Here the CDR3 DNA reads TGCAGTGCTAGGCGGGGGGCAGACTATGGCTACACCTTC.

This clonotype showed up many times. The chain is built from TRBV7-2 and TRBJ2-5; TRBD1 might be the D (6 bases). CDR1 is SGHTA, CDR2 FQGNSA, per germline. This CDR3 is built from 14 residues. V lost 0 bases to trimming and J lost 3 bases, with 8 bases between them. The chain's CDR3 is CASSLAGTKETQYF. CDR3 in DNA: TGTGCCAGCAGCTTAGCCGGGACAAAAGAGACCCAGTACTTC.

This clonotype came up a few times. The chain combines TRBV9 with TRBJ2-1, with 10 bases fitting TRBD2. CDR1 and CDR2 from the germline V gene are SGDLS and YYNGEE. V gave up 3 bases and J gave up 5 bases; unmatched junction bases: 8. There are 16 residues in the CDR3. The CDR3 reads CASSDPGTSANNEQFF. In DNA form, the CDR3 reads TGTGCCAGCAGCGACCCCGGGACTAGCGCTAACAATGAGCAGTTCTTC.

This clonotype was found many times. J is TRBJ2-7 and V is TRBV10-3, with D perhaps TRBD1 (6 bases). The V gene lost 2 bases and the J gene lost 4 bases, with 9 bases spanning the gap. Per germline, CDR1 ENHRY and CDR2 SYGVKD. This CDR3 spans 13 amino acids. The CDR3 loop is CAISERDRYEQYF. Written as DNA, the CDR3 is TGTGCCATCAGTGAGCGAGACAGGTACGAGCAGTACTTC.

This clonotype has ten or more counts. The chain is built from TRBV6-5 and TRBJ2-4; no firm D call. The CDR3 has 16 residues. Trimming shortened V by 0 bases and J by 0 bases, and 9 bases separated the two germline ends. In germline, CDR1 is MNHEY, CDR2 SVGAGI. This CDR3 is CASSYSRTLAKNIQYF. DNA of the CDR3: TGTGCCAGCAGTTACTCGAGGACCCTAGCCAAAAACATTCAGTACTTC.

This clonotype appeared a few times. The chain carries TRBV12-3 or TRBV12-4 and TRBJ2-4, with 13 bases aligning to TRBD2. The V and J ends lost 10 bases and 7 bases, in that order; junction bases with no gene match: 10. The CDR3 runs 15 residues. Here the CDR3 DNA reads TGTGCCAACAGCTTCACTAGCGGGAGGGCCAACATTCAGTACTTC. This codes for CANSFTSGRANIQYF.

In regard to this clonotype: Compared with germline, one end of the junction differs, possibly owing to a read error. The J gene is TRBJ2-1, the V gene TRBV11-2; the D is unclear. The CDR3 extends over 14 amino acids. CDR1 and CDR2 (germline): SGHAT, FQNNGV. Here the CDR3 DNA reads TGTGCCGGCAGCCCCCTGACAAGGTGGGTTGAGCAGTTCTTC. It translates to CAGSPLTRWVEQFF.

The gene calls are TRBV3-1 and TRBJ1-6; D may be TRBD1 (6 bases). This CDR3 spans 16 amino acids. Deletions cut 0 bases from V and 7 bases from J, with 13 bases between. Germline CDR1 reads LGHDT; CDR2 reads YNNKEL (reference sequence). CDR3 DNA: TGTGCCAGCAGCCAAGAACCCCAGGGGCGAAATTCACCCCTCCACTTT. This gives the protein CASSQEPQGRNSPLHF.

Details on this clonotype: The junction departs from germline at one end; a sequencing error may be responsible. The CDR3 DNA is TGTGCCGGCAGCTTAGACGGGGGCGTGCAGTACTTC. It translates to CAGSLDGGVQYF. V usage is TRBV7-2 and J usage is TRBJ2-4, with D possibly called TRBD1 or TRBD2 (6 bases each). CDR1 SGHTA and CDR2 FQGNSA come from the germline V gene. This CDR3 has 12 amino acids. Full variable domain (missing parts from reference TRBV7-2 and TRBJ2-4): GAGVSQSPSNKVTEKGKDVELRCDPISGHTALYWYRQSLGQGLEFLIYFQGNSAPDKSGLPSDRFSAERTGGSVSTLTIQRTQQEDSAVYLCAGSLDGGVQYFGAGTRLSVL.

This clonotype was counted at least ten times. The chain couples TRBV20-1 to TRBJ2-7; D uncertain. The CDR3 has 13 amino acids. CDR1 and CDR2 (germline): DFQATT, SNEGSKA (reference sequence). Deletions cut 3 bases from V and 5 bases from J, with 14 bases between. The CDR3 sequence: CSASIRFLHEQYF. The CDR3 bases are TGCAGTGCTAGTATCAGGTTCCTCCACGAGCAGTACTTC.

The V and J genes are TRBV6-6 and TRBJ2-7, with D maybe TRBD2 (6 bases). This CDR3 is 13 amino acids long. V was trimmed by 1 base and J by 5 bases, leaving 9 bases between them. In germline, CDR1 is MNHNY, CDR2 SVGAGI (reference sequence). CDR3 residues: CASSYYERDEQYF. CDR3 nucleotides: TGTGCCAGCAGTTACTACGAGCGGGACGAGCAGTACTTC.

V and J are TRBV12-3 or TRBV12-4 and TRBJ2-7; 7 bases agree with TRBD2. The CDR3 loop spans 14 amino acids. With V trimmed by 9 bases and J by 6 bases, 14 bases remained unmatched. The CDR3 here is CASRGAGSAPEQYF. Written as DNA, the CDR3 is TGTGCCAGTCGCGGAGCGGGATCTGCCCCCGAGCAGTACTTC.

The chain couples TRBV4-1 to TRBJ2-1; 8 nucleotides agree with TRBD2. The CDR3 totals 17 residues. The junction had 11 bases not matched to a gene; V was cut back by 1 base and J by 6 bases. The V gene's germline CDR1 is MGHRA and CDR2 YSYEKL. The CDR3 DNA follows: TGCGCCAGCAGCCAAGGTGGCCCGGGACTAGGAACCAATGAGCAGTTCTTC. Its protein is CASSQGGPGLGTNEQFF.

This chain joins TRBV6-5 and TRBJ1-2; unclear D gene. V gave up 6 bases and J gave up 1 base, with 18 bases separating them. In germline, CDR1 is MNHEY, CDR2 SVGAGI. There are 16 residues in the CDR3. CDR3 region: CASSPNPSDNNYGYTF. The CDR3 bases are TGTGCCAGCAGCCCAAACCCCTCTGACAATAACTATGGCTACACCTTC.

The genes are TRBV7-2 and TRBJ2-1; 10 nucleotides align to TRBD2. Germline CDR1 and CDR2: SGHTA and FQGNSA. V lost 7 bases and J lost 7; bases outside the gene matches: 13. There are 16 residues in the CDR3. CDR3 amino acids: CASNFSSGGPGNEQFF. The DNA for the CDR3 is TGTGCCAGCAACTTTTCTAGCGGGGGACCGGGGAATGAGCAGTTCTTC.

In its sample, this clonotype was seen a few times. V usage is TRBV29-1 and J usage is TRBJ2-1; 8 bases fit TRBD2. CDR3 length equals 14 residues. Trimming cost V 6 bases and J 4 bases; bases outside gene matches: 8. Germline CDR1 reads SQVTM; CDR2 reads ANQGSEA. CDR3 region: CSVGGSGGYNEQFF. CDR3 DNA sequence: TGCAGCGTGGGGGGGAGCGGGGGTTACAATGAGCAGTTCTTC.

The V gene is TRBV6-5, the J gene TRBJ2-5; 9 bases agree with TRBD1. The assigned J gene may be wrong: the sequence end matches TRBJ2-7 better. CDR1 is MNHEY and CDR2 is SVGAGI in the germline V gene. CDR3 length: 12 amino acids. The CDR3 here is CASRDRVHEQYF. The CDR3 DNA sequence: TGTGCCAGCCGGGACAGGGTCCACGAGCAGTACTTC.

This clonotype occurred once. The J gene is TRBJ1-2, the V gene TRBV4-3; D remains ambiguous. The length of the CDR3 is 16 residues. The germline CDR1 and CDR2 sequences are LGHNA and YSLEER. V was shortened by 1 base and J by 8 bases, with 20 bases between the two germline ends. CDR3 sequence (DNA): TGCGCCAGCAGCCAAGGTCGTGGCATCAGCTTACGGGGCTACACCTTC. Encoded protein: CASSQGRGISLRGYTF.

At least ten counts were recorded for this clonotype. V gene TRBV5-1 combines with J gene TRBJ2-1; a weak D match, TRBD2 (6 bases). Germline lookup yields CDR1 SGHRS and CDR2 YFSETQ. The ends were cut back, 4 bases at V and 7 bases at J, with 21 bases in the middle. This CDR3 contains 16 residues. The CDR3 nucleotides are TGCGCCAGCAGCACTACTTGGGGAGTGGGGGGAAATGAGCAGTTCTTC. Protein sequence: CASSTTWGVGGNEQFF.

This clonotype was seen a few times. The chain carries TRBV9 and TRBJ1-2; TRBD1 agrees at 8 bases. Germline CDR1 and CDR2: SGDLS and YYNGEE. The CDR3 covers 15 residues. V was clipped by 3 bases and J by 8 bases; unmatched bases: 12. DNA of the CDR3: TGTGCCAGCAGCGGCGGACAGGGAGCAGTTTGGGGCTACACCTTC. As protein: CASSGGQGAVWGYTF.

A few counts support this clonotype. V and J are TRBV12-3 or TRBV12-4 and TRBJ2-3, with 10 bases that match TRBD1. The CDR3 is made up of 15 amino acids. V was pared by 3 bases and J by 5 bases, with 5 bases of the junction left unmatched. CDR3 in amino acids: CASSFRTGGIDTQYF. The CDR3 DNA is TGTGCCAGCAGTTTCCGGACAGGGGGGATAGATACGCAGTATTTT.